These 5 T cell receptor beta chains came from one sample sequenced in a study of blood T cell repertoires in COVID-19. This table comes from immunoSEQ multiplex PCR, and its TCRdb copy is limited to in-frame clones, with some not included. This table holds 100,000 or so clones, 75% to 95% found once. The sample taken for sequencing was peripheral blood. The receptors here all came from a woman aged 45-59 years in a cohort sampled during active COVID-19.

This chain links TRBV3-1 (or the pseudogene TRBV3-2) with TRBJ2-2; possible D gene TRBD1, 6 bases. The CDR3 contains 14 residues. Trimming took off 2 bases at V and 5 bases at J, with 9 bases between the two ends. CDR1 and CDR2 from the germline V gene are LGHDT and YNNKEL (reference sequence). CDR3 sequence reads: CASSQWQGTGELFF. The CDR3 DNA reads TGTGCCAGCAGCCAATGGCAGGGGACCGGGGAGCTGTTTTTT.

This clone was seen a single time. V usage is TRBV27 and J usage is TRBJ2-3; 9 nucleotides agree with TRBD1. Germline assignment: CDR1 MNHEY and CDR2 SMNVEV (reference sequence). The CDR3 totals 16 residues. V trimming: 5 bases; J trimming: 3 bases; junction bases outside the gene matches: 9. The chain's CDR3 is CASSPGDRVLTDTQYF. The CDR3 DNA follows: TGTGCCAGCAGTCCAGGGGACAGGGTCTTGACAGATACGCAGTATTTT.

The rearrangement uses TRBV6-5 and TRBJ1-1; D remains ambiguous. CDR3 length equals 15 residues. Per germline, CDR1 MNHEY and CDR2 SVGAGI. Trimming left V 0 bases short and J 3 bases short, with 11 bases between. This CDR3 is CASSYSLTADTEAFF. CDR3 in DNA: TGTGCCAGCAGTTACTCGCTAACAGCAGACACTGAAGCTTTCTTT.

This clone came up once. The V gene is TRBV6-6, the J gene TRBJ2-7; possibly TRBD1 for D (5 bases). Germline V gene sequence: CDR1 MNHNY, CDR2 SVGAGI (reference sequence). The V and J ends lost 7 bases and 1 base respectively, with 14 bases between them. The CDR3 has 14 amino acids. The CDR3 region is CASNPGSGSYEQYF. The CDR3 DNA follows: TGTGCCAGCAATCCCGGTTCAGGGTCCTACGAGCAGTACTTC.

In DNA form, the CDR3 reads TGTGCCAGTAGTTCGGGACAGGGCAAAAGTCTAGGCGAAAAACTGTTTTTT. It yields the protein CASSSGQGKSLGEKLFF. The chain joins TRBV19 to TRBJ1-4; 9 bases are a match to TRBD1. Germline CDR1 LNHDA, CDR2 SQIVND (reference sequence). V was pared by 5 bases and J by 8 bases, with 15 bases of the junction left unmatched. The CDR3 runs 17 residues.